A selection of T cell receptor beta chains follows, all from one sample in a study of blood T cell repertoires in COVID-19. Sequencing was performed with immunoSEQ multiplex PCR; in TCRdb, only in-frame clones are kept and a portion is missing. The sample has around 94,000 clones, roughly 87% seen once. The sequenced material came from peripheral blood. The source is a woman aged 45-65 years with COVID-19, enrolled during active disease. CDR3s include the opening cysteine and the closing phenylalanine or tryptophan. The D gene is left open where the match is weak.

>TRBD2|TRBV4-1|TRBJ2-7
TGCGCCAGCAGCCAAGACTGGGGAGGGGAGCAGTACTTC
CASSQDWGGEQYF
>-|TRBV3-1/TRBV3-2|TRBJ2-1
TGTGCCAGCAGCCAAACCGGGACACTCTACAATGAGCAGTTCTTC
CASSQTGTLYNEQFF
>-|TRBV5-4|TRBJ2-5
TGTGCCAGCGCCATCGACTTTCCGGAAGAGACCCAGTACTTC
CASAIDFPEETQYF
>TRBD1|TRBV29-1|TRBJ2-7
TGCAGCGTTGTTGAGGGACAGGTTTCATACGAGCAGTACTTC
CSVVEGQVSYEQYF
>TRBD1|TRBV3-1/TRBV3-2|TRBJ1-1
TGTGCCAGCAGCCAAGATAATCAGGGGGCGAACACTGAAGCTTTCTTT
CASSQDNQGANTEAFF
>-|TRBV11-3|TRBJ2-7
TGTGCCAGCAGCTTCCAGACAGGGACTTATAACGAGCAGTACTTC
CASSFQTGTYNEQYF
>TRBD2|TRBV7-3|TRBJ2-1
TGTGCCAGCAGCTCGAGCCCGCGGGGGAATGAGCAGTTCTTC
CASSSSPRGNEQFF
>-|TRBV6-5|TRBJ1-5
TGTGCCATTTCCGACAGCTTTAATCAGCCCCAGCATTTT
CAISDSFNQPQHF
>TRBD2|TRBV7-2|TRBJ2-3
TGTGCCAGCAGCCCCCTTGGGGGGGGCACAGATACGCAGTATTTT
CASSPLGGGTDTQYF
>TRBD1|TRBV6-5|TRBJ1-2
TGTGCCAGCAGATCCGGGACAGACTACTATGGCTACACCTTC
CASRSGTDYYGYTF
>TRBD1|TRBV18|TRBJ1-1
TGTGCCAGCTCACCAGGGACAGGGGGCACTGAAGCTTTCTTT
CASSPGTGGTEAFF
>TRBD2|TRBV6-1|TRBJ2-3
TGTGCCAGCAGTGAAGCAGGACTAGTAAGCACAGATACGCAGTATTTT
CASSEAGLVSTDTQYF
>-|TRBV28|TRBJ1-6
TGTGCCAGCCGGGGGGAAAGCTCCTATAATTCACCCCTCCACTTT
CASRGESSYNSPLHF